This T cell receptor (beta chain) was found in a study of vaccination and CD4 T cells after COVID-19. Study background: The study enrolled six male and four female convalescents, two of whom were Hispanic. The peptides that stimulated the cells were overlapping spike peptides from SARS-CoV-2, HCoV-NL63, HCoV-OC43 and HCoV-229E.

Concerning this clonotype: The antigen is unknown.

Sequencing of the DNA from cultured CD4+ T cells was carried out with the Oncomine TCR Beta short-read assay. From cultured CD4+ T cells, genomic DNA was extracted. One entry per CDR3 protein results from TCRdb running MiXCR on the PCR reads. The table records about 17,000 distinct CDR3 sequences, under 60% of them present only once. The time point denotes: late sampling 161 to 241 days after vaccination in three convalescent patients. The treatment: roughly ten-day PBMC culture with coronavirus spike peptide pools or control peptides (ViraFEST assay). Peptide pools at approximately 10 ug/ml, together with 8.5 to 10 IU/ml IL-2, were added to cultures of approximately 1.9 million PBMCs per well. Trimming took 6 bases from V and 1 from J, leaving 12 bases between them. This CDR3 spans 14 amino acids. In germline, CDR1 is DFQATT, CDR2 SNEGSKA (reference sequence).

This sample comprised CD4+ T cells from blood, cultured in vitro, obtained about 7 months after SARS-CoV-2 vaccination. The sequence came from a human donor who had recovered from COVID-19. V is TRBV20-1 and J is TRBJ2-2; possibly TRBD1 for D (6 bases). CDR3 nucleotide sequence: TGCAGTGCCATCGGGACAAGGAACACCGGGGAGCTGTTTTTT. It is translated as CSAIGTRNTGELFF.